The 5 T cell receptor beta chains presented below share a single source sample, sequenced in a study of cytomegalovirus exposure and HLA in healthy donors (dated by TCRdb to between 2016 and 2019). Libraries were built with the immunoSEQ multiplex PCR assay. TCRdb holds this immuneACCESS table with in-frame rearrangements only. Some clones are missing; in checked studies, unresolved V genes explain under half, and the rest has no known cause. Counted in this sample were around 190,000 clones; approximately 86% of them appeared once. The top ten clones comprise 6.5% to 7.5% of the sample. Sequenced: PBMCs. These receptors were obtained from a man aged 25 to 40 in good health and CMV-seropositive.

The chain carries TRBV11-3 and TRBJ2-7; no clear D. In germline, CDR1 is SGHNT, CDR2 YENEEA. Trimming left V 5 bases short and J 2 bases short, with 22 bases between. The CDR3 runs 17 residues. This CDR3 reads CASSQGLNGFGTYEQYF. In DNA, the CDR3 is TGTGCCAGCAGCCAAGGGCTAAATGGGTTTGGTACCTACGAGCAGTACTTC.

The J gene is TRBJ2-7, the V gene TRBV7-2; 9 positions agree with TRBD2. Germline trimming cut 10 bases from V and 2 bases from J; bases unmatched to any gene: 6. This CDR3 has 13 residues. Germline CDR1 is SGHTA and CDR2 is FQGNSA. The DNA of the CDR3 is TGTGCCACCGGTGCGGGAGGGGCCTACGAGCAGTACTTC. This gives the protein CATGAGGAYEQYF.

This clone occurred a few times. J is TRBJ1-4 and V is TRBV13; possibly TRBD1 for D (5 bases). Germline V CDR1 and CDR2: PRHDT, FYEKMQ (reference sequence). The CDR3 runs 13 residues. The V gene lost 1 base and the J gene lost 7 bases, with 7 bases spanning the gap. The CDR3 DNA follows: TGTGCCAGCAGCTTAGTTGGGGGTGAAAAACTGTTTTTT. The encoded protein is CASSLVGGEKLFF.

The chain carries TRBV7-2 and TRBJ2-7; TRBD1 aligns across 9 bases. V shed 5 bases, J shed 9 bases, and the junction held 11 bases outside the gene matches. Germline loops: CDR1 SGHTA, CDR2 FQGNSA. CDR3 length equals 14 residues. Here the CDR3 reads CASSILGQGNRQYF. The CDR3, as DNA: TGTGCCAGCAGCATCTTAGGACAGGGGAATCGGCAGTACTTC.

The chain uses TRBV10-1 and TRBJ1-5; 8 bases fit TRBD1. V trimming: 7 bases; J trimming: 4 bases; junction bases outside the gene matches: 9. Germline values: CDR1 WNHNN, CDR2 SYGVQD (reference sequence). The CDR3 spans 15 residues. This CDR3 is CASTLAGGGNQPQHF. The CDR3 DNA is TGCGCCAGCACACTGGCAGGGGGCGGGAATCAGCCCCAGCATTTT.